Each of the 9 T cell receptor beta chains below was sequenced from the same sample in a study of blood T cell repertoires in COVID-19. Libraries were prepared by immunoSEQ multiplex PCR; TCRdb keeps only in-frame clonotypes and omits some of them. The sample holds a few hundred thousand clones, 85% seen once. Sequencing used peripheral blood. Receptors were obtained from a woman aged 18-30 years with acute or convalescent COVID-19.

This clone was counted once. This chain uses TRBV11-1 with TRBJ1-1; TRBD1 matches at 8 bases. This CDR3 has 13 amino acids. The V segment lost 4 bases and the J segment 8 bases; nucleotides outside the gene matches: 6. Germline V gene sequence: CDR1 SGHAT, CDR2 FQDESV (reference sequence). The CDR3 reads CASSSTGAVEAFF. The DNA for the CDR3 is TGTGCCAGCAGCTCGACAGGGGCCGTCGAAGCTTTCTTT.

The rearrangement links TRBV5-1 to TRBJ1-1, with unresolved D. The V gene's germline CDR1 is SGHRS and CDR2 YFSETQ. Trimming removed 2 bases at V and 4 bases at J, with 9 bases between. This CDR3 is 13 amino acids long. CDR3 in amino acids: CASSLEEGTEAFF. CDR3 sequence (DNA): TGCGCCAGCAGCTTAGAGGAGGGCACTGAAGCTTTCTTT.

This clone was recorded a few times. CDR3 in amino acids: CASRTGGDYGYTF. The CDR3 DNA sequence: TGTGCCAGCAGGACAGGGGGCGACTATGGCTACACCTTC. The chain uses TRBV2 and TRBJ1-2; TRBD1 matches at 10 bases. The V segment lost 6 bases and the J segment 3 bases; nucleotides outside the gene matches: 1. Looked up from germline, CDR1 is SNHLY and CDR2 is FYNNEI. The CDR3 spans 13 residues. The complete variable domain, with remaining parts taken from reference TRBV2 and TRBJ1-2, reads EPEVTQTPSHQVTQMGQEVILRCVPISNHLYFYWYRQILGQKVEFLVSFYNNEISEKSEIFDDQFSVERPDGSNFTLKIRSTKLEDSAMYFCASRTGGDYGYTFGSGTRLTVV.

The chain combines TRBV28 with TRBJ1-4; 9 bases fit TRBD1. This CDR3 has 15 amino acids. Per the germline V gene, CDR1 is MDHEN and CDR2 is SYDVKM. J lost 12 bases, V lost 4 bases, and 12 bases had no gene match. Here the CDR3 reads CASSSAGQGRTELFF. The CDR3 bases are TGTGCCAGCAGTTCAGCTGGACAGGGGCGTACGGAACTGTTTTTT.

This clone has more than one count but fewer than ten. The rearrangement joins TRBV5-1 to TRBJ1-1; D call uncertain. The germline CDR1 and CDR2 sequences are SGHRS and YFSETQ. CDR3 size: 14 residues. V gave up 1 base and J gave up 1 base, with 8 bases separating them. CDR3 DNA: TGCGCCAGCAGCTTGTTTTCCCAGAACACTGAAGCTTTCTTT. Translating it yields CASSLFSQNTEAFF.

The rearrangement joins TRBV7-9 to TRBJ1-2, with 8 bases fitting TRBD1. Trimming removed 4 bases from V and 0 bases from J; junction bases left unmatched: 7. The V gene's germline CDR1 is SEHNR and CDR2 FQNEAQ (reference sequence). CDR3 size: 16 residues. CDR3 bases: TGTGCCAGCAGCTCTTGGACAGGGCAAACTAACTATGGCTACACCTTC. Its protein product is CASSSWTGQTNYGYTF.

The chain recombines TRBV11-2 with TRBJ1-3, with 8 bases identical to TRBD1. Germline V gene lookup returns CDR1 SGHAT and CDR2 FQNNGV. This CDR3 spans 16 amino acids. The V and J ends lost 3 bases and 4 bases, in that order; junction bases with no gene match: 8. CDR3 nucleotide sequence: TGTGCCAGCAGCTTTATTCGGGGGACAGGAGGAAACACCATATATTTT. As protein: CASSFIRGTGGNTIYF.

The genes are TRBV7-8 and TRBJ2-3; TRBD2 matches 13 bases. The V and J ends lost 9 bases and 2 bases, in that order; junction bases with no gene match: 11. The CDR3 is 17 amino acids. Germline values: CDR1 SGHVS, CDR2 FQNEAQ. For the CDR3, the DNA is TGTGCCAGTGTAAGACTAGCGGGAGGATGGTTCACAGATACGCAGTATTTT. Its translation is CASVRLAGGWFTDTQYF.

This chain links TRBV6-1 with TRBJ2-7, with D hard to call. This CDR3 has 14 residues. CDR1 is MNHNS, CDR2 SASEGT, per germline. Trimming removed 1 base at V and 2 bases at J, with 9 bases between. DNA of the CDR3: TGTGCCAGCAGTGAAGGGCCGAGCGCCTACGAGCAGTACTTC. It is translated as CASSEGPSAYEQYF.